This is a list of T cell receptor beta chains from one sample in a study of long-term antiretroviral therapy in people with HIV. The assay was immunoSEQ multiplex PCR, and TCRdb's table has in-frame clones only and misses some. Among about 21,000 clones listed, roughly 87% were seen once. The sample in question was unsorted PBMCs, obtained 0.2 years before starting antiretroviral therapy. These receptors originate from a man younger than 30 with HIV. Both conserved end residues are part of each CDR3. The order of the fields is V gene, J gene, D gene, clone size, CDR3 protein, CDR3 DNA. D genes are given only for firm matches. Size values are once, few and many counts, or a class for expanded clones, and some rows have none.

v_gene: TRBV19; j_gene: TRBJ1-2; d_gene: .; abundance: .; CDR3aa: CASSHRDGELEGYTF; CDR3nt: TGTGCCAGTAGTCACCGGGACGGAGAGTTAGAAGGCTACACCTTC
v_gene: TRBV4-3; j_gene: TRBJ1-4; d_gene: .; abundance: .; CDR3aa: CASSRGPINEKLFF; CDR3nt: TGCGCCAGCAGCCGGGGCCCAATTAATGAAAAACTGTTTTTT
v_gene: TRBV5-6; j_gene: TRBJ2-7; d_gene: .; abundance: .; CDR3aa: CASSSTVSYEQYF; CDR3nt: TGTGCCAGCAGCTCGACAGTCTCCTACGAGCAGTACTTC
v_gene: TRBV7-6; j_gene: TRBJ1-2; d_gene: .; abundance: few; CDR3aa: CASSRGDGYTF; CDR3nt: TGTGCCAGCAGCCGGGGGGACGGCTACACCTTC
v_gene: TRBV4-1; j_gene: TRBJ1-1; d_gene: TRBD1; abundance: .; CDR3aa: CASSLRGRAAADTGGLEAFF; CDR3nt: TGCGCCAGCAGCCTAAGAGGCAGAGCAGCCGCAGACACAGGGGGATTAGAAGCTTTCTTT
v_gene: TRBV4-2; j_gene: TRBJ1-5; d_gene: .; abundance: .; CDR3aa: CASSQGPNQPQHF; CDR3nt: TGTGCCAGCAGCCAAGGACCGAATCAGCCCCAGCATTTT
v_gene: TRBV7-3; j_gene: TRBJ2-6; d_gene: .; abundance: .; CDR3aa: CASSSTGPTGANVLTF; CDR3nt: TGTGCCAGCAGCTCCACAGGGCCAACAGGGGCCAACGTCCTGACTTTC
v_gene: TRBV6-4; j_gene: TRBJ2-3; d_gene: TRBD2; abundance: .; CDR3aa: CASRLAGEDTQYF; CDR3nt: TGTGCCAGCAGACTAGCGGGAGAAGATACGCAGTATTTT
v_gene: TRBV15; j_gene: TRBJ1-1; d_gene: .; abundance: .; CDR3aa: CATRGLDGEAFF; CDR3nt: TGTGCCACCAGGGGATTGGACGGTGAAGCTTTCTTT
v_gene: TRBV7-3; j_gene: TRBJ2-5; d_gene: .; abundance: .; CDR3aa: CASSLSRSGIDQETQYF; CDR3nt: TGTGCCAGCAGCTTAAGCCGTAGCGGAATCGACCAAGAGACCCAGTACTTC
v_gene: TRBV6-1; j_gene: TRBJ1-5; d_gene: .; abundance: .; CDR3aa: CASSLGTAGPQHF; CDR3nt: TGTGCCAGCAGTCTCGGGACCGCTGGGCCCCAGCATTTT
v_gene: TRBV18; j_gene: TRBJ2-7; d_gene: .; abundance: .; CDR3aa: CASSPSGQSNYEQYF; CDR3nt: TGTGCCAGCTCACCCTCAGGACAGAGTAACTACGAGCAGTACTTC
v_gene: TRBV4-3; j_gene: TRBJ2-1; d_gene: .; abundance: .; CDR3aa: CASSQEGDGQFF; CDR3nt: TGCGCCAGCAGCCAAGAGGGGGACGGGCAGTTCTTC